The clone carrying this T cell receptor beta chain was picked up a small number of times. Its specificity is not known. The CDR3 extends over 15 amino acids. Germline loops: CDR1 LNHDA, CDR2 SQIVND (reference sequence). V was clipped by 1 base and J by 4 bases, with 13 bases between them. The data were obtained in a study of early T cells in non-severe SARS-CoV-2 infection. Study as a whole: Sequencing was performed on bulk RNA from unsorted whole blood, leaving chains unpaired. Study-wide results and limits: Matching with VDJdb favored anti-spike CD8 responses (missing private and CD4 specificities).

Individual cDNA molecules each received unique molecular identifiers attached to them. One entry per CDR3 protein, called by TCRdb with MiXCR from the 5' RACE reads. The table lists some 71,000 distinct CDR3 sequences, over 9.5% of them singletons. The specimen was whole blood, collected at baseline. The source is an adult who was a healthcare worker with PCR-confirmed SARS-CoV-2 infection or an uninfected control (not recorded which). The V gene is TRBV19, the J gene TRBJ2-5, with a tentative D call TRBD2 (6 bases). The CDR3 protein is CASSIGTFGGETQYF. The DNA for the CDR3 is TGTGCCAGTAGTATAGGGACCTTCGGGGGAGAGACCCAGTACTTC.